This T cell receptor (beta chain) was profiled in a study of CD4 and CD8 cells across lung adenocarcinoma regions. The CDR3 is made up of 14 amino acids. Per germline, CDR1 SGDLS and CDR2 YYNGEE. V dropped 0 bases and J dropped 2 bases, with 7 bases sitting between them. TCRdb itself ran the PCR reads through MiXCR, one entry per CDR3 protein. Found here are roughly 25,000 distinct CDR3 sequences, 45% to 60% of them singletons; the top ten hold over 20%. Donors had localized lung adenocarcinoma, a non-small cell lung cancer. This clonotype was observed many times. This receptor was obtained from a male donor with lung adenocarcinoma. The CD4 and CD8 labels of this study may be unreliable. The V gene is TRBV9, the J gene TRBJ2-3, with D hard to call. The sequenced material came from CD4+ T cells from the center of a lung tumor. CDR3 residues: CASSVDQATDTQYF. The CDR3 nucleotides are TGTGCCAGCAGCGTAGACCAGGCCACAGATACGCAGTATTTT.